This TCR beta chain was profiled in a study of ipilimumab plus nivolumab after autologous stem cell transplantation. This table comes from immunoSEQ multiplex PCR, and its TCRdb copy is limited to in-frame clones, with some not included. This table holds 20,000 to 25,000 clones, around 74% found once. V was shortened by 2 bases and J by 8 bases, with 14 bases between the two germline ends. This CDR3 has 13 amino acids. CDR1 SQVTM and CDR2 ANQGSEA come from the germline V gene. The specimen comprised PBMCs, sampled in a trial of ipilimumab plus nivolumab as post-transplant consolidation. This sequence originates from a male donor with diffuse large B-cell lymphoma. This chain connects TRBV29-1 to TRBJ2-3; D is possibly TRBD2 (5 bases). As DNA, the CDR3 is TGCAGCGTTGAATCCTCCCGGGGTGGTACGCAGTATTTT. This sequence encodes CSVESSRGGTQYF.